These 17 T cell receptor beta chains came from one sample sequenced in a study of blood T cell repertoires in COVID-19. Method: immunoSEQ multiplex PCR; TCRdb's copy keeps in-frame clones and lacks some. The table includes about 200,000 clones, approximately 85% detected once. The source material was peripheral blood. These receptor sequences come from a woman between 65 and 79 years old with COVID-19, enrolled during active disease.

V and J are TRBV19 and TRBJ1-2; D is uncertain. Per the germline V gene, CDR1 is LNHDA and CDR2 is SQIVND (reference sequence). The CDR3 runs 14 residues. The germline V and J ends were trimmed by 4 bases and 4 bases, with 13 bases remaining between them. DNA for the CDR3: TGTGCCAGTAGTACCCGCGGGAACCCCTATGGCTACACCTTC. Its protein is CASSTRGNPYGYTF.

V gene TRBV4-3 combines with J gene TRBJ1-1, with D possibly being TRBD1 (6 bases). The germline V gene has CDR1 LGHNA and CDR2 YSLEER. This CDR3 region has 17 residues. Between the trimmed V and J ends, which lost 0 bases and 1 base, there was a span of 15 bases. The DNA for the CDR3 is TGCGCCAGCAGCCAAGACTGGGAGGGGGGACCGAACACTGAAGCTTTCTTT. As protein: CASSQDWEGGPNTEAFF.

The chain links TRBV5-1 to TRBJ1-1; 7 bases fit TRBD1. With V trimmed by 7 bases and J by 4 bases, 7 bases remained unmatched. CDR1 SGHRS and CDR2 YFSETQ come from the germline V gene. This CDR3 has 13 amino acids. The CDR3: CASSRQGGTEAFF. The CDR3 DNA reads as TGCGCCAGCTCACGACAGGGAGGCACTGAAGCTTTCTTT.

The genes are TRBV7-2 and TRBJ1-2; 9 bases agree with TRBD1. Trimming took 5 bases from V and 1 from J; bases not matched to a gene: 5. Per the germline V gene, CDR1 is SGHTA and CDR2 is FQGNSA. This CDR3 is built from 15 residues. CDR3 nucleotides: TGTGCCAGCAGCCCCGGGACAGGGTTTAACTATGGCTACACCTTC. As protein: CASSPGTGFNYGYTF.

The chain couples TRBV12-5 to TRBJ1-5; no clear D. The V gene's germline CDR1 is LGHNT and CDR2 FRNRAP. The CDR3 loop spans 13 amino acids. Trimming removed 10 bases at V and 7 bases at J, with 17 bases between. CDR3 in amino acids: CATSSGAGQPQHF. The CDR3 DNA sequence: TGTGCTACAAGTTCAGGCGCGGGGCAGCCCCAGCATTTT.

The gene calls are TRBV18 and TRBJ1-1; D not resolved. The V gene's germline CDR1 is KGHSH and CDR2 LQKENI. This CDR3 contains 18 residues. Trimming removed 0 bases at V and 1 base at J, with 18 bases between. CDR3 in amino acids: CASSPPLQELTTNTEAFF. DNA for the CDR3: TGTGCCAGCTCACCACCGTTGCAAGAGCTTACTACGAACACTGAAGCTTTCTTT.

This clone was observed a few times. The V call is TRBV6-5, the J call TRBJ1-1; 8 bases line up with TRBD1. Germline values: CDR1 MNHEY, CDR2 SVGAGI. Trimming took 8 bases from V and 1 from J; bases not matched to a gene: 9. This CDR3 has 15 residues. CDR3 region: CASRPYRGANTEAFF. CDR3 DNA sequence: TGTGCCAGCCGCCCTTACAGGGGGGCGAACACTGAAGCTTTCTTT.

V gene TRBV5-4 combines with J gene TRBJ1-2, with TRBD1 identical over 10 bases. V was pared by 1 base and J by 10 bases, with 13 bases of the junction left unmatched. There are 16 residues in the CDR3. Per germline, CDR1 SGHNT and CDR2 YYREEE (reference sequence). For the CDR3, the DNA is TGTGCCAGCAGCTTGTTGGTTGGACAGGGGGGAACGGACTACACCTTC. This sequence encodes CASSLLVGQGGTDYTF.

This clone has a single count. V usage is TRBV11-2 and J usage is TRBJ1-1; 7 bases line up with TRBD1. This CDR3 spans 17 amino acids. Trimming cost V 5 bases and J 1 base; bases outside gene matches: 13. Germline V gene data show CDR1 as SGHAT and CDR2 as FQNNGV. The CDR3 nucleotides are TGTGCCAGCAGCCTACGACAGGGACGGTCCTGGAACACTGAAGCTTTCTTT. Protein: CASSLRQGRSWNTEAFF.

This chain joins TRBV2 and TRBJ2-7, with TRBD2 as a possible D gene (5 bases). Germline V gene sequence: CDR1 SNHLY, CDR2 FYNNEI. The CDR3 has 15 residues. Trimming removed 3 bases from V and 3 bases from J, with 15 bases in between. In DNA, the CDR3 is TGTGCCAGCAGTGAGGAAGGAGGACGGAACTACGAGCAGTACTTC. This sequence encodes CASSEEGGRNYEQYF.

The chain carries TRBV4-3 and TRBJ1-5; D is undetermined. V dropped 1 base and J dropped 2 bases, with 9 bases sitting between them. Germline loops: CDR1 LGHNA, CDR2 YSLEER. The CDR3 is 15 amino acids. CDR3 bases: TGCGCCAGCAGCCAAGTATGGCAGGGCAATCAGCCCCAGCATTTT. As protein: CASSQVWQGNQPQHF.

This chain connects TRBV19 to TRBJ1-2, with 8 nucleotides matching TRBD1. CDR1 and CDR2 from the germline V gene are LNHDA and SQIVND (reference sequence). This CDR3 has 14 amino acids. The J segment lost 7 bases and the V segment lost 5 bases, leaving 9 bases of the junction unmatched. CDR3 amino acids: CASSAPDRGAGYTF. CDR3 sequence (DNA): TGTGCCAGTAGTGCCCCAGACAGGGGAGCTGGCTACACCTTC.

The chain joins TRBV5-6 to TRBJ2-2; 9 nucleotides match TRBD2. The germline V gene has CDR1 SGHDT and CDR2 YYEEEE. The CDR3 has 16 residues. V was clipped by 0 bases and J by 6 bases; unmatched bases: 6. CDR3 sequence: CASSLAAGGLAGELFF. DNA of the CDR3: TGTGCCAGCAGCTTGGCGGCGGGGGGGCTAGCCGGGGAGCTGTTTTTT.

The chain combines TRBV5-1 with TRBJ2-4; 11 bases fit TRBD2. The J segment lost 2 bases and the V segment lost 4 bases, leaving 11 bases of the junction unmatched. The CDR3 runs to 18 residues. Germline V CDR1 and CDR2: SGHRS, YFSETQ. The CDR3 region is CASSLGPVAGGPKNIQYF. The DNA for the CDR3 is TGCGCCAGCAGCCTGGGACCGGTAGCGGGGGGGCCCAAAAACATTCAGTACTTC.

This clone turned up a few times. V usage is TRBV9 and J usage is TRBJ1-6; tentatively, D is TRBD1 (6 bases). This CDR3 spans 14 amino acids. Germline CDR1 reads SGDLS; CDR2 reads YYNGEE. V lost 3 bases and J 9 bases, leaving 13 bases between the germline ends. The CDR3 coding sequence is TGTGCCAGCAGCGCACAGGGAATAGGTTCACCCCTCCACTTT. It codes for CASSAQGIGSPLHF.

The CDR3 coding sequence is TGTGCCAGCAGCGAACTAAAGGCAGGAAACACCATATATTTT. Residues: CASSELKAGNTIYF. The rearrangement uses TRBV7-2 and TRBJ1-3; D remains ambiguous. Looked up from germline, CDR1 is SGHTA and CDR2 is FQGNSA. Trimming removed 5 bases from V and 4 bases from J, with 12 bases in between. The length of the CDR3 is 14 residues.

The chain uses TRBV15 and TRBJ2-1, with 8 bases that match TRBD2. The CDR3 has 17 amino acids. After removal of 1 base from V and 0 bases from J, the junction contained 5 bases not matched to a gene. Germline assignment: CDR1 LNHNV and CDR2 YYDKDF (reference sequence). The chain's CDR3 is CATSRGGSGSSYNEQFF. DNA of the CDR3: TGTGCCACCAGCAGAGGGGGAAGCGGGAGCTCCTACAATGAGCAGTTCTTC.